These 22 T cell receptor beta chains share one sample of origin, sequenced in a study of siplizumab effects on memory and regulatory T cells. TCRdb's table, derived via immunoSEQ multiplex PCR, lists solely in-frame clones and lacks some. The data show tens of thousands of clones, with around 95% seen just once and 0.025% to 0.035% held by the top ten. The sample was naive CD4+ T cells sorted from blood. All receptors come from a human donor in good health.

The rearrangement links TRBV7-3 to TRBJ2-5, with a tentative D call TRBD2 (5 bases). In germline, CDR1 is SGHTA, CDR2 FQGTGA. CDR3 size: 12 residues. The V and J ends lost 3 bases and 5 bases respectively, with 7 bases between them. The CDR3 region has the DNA TGTGCCAGCAGCTTCCCGGGGGAGACCCAGTACTTC. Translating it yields CASSFPGETQYF.

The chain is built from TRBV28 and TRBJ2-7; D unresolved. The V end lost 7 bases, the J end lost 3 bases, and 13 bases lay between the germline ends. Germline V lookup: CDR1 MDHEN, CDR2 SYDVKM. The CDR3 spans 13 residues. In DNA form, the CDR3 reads TGTGCCAGCACCCCTTGGGGAAACTACGAGCAGTACTTC. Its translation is CASTPWGNYEQYF.

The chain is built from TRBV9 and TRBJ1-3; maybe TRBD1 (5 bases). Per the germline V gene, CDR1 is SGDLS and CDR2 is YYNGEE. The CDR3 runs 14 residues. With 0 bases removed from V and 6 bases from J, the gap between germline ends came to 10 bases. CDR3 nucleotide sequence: TGTGCCAGCAGCGTAGATCCCAGGGAAAACACCATATATTTT. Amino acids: CASSVDPRENTIYF.

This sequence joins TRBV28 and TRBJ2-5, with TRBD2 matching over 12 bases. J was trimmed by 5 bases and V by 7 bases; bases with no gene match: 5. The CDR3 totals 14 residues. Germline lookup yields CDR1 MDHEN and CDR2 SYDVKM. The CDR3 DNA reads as TGTGCCAGCATCCTAGCGGGGGGGCAGGAGACCCAGTACTTC. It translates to CASILAGGQETQYF. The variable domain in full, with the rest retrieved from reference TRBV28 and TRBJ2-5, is DVKVTQSSRYLVKRTGEKVFLECVQDMDHENMFWYRQDPGLGLRLIYFSYDVKMKEKGDIPEGYSVSREKKERFSLILESASTNQTSMYLCASILAGGQETQYFGPGTRLLVL.

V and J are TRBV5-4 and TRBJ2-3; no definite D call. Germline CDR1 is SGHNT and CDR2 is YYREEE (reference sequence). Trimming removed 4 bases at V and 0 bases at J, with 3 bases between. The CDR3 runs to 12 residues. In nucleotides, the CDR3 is TGTGCCAGCAGCACCAGCACAGATACGCAGTATTTT. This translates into CASSTSTDTQYF. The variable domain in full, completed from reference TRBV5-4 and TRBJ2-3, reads ETGVTQSPTHLIKTRGQQVTLRCSSQSGHNTVSWYQQALGQGPQFIFQYYREEENGRGNFPPRFSGLQFPNYSSELNVNALELDDSALYLCASSTSTDTQYFGPGTRLTVL.

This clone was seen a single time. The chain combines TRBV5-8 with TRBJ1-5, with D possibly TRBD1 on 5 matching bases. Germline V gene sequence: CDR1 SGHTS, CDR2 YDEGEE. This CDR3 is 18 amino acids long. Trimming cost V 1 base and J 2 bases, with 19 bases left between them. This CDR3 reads CASSLFRQAWGGNQPQHF. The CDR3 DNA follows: TGTGCCAGCAGCTTGTTCCGTCAGGCGTGGGGGGGCAATCAGCCCCAGCATTTT.

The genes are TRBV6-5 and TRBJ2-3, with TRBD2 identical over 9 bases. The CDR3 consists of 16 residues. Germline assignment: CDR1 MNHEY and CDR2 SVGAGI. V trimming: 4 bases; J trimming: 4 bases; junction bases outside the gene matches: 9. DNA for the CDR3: TGTGCCAGCAGTTTAGGGCTTAGCGGGGGCGCAGATACGCAGTATTTT. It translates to CASSLGLSGGADTQYF.

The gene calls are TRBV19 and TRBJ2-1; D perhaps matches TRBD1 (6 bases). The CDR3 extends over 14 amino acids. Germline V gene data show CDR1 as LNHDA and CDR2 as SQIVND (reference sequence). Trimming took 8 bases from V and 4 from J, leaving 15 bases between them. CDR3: CASSRTATYNEQFF. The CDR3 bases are TGTGCCAGTTCCAGGACAGCGACTTACAATGAGCAGTTCTTC.

The CDR3 coding sequence is TGCGCCAGCAGCCTCCCCCCCCTGACAGGGGCTAACAATGAGCAGTTCTTC. It encodes CASSLPPLTGANNEQFF. This chain links TRBV4-1 with TRBJ2-1; 8 nucleotides match TRBD1. With 4 bases clipped from V and 5 bases from J, the junction kept 13 bases outside the gene matches. Per germline, CDR1 MGHRA and CDR2 YSYEKL. The CDR3 consists of 17 residues.

This CDR3 reads CASSRASSYEQYF. The CDR3 bases are TGTGCCAGCTCGCGGGCGAGCTCCTACGAGCAGTACTTC. V usage is TRBV6-5 and J usage is TRBJ2-7; D possibly corresponds to TRBD2 (5 bases). V was trimmed by 8 bases and J by 0 bases, leaving 11 bases between them. The length of the CDR3 is 13 residues. The germline V gene encodes CDR1 MNHEY and CDR2 SVGAGI.

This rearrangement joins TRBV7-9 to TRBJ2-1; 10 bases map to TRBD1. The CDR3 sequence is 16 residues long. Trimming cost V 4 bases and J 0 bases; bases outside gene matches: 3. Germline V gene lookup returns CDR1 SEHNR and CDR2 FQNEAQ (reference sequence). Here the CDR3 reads CASSWDRGRSYNEQFF. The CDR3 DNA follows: TGTGCCAGCAGCTGGGACAGGGGCCGCTCCTACAATGAGCAGTTCTTC.

The CDR3 nucleotides read TGTGCCAGCAGTCTCACCGGGGCGGAGCAGCCCCAGCATTTT. Protein product: CASSLTGAEQPQHF. V and J are TRBV27 and TRBJ1-5, with a weak D call TRBD1 (5 bases). The CDR3 contains 14 residues. Trimming removed 5 bases at V and 7 bases at J, with 15 bases between. Looked up from germline, CDR1 is MNHEY and CDR2 is SMNVEV (reference sequence).

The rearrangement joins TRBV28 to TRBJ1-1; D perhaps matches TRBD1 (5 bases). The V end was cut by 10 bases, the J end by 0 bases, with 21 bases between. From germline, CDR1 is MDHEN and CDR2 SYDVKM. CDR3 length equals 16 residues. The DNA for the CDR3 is TGTGCCACCTCCCTTGGGGGAGGCAGACTGAACACTGAAGCTTTCTTT. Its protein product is CATSLGGGRLNTEAFF.

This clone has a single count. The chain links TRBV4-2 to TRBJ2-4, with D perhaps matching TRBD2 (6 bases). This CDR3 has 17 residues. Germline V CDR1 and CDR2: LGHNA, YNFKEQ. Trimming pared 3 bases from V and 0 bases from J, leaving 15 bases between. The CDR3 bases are TGTGCCAGCAGCCAGGGGGGTATGGGGGTAGCCAAAAACATTCAGTACTTC. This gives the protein CASSQGGMGVAKNIQYF.

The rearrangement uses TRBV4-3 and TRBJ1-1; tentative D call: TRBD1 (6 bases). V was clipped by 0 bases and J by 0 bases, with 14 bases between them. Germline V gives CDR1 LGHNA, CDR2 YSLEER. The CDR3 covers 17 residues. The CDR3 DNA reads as TGCGCCAGCAGCCAAGACTTTACAGGGACCCTGAACACTGAAGCTTTCTTT. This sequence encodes CASSQDFTGTLNTEAFF.

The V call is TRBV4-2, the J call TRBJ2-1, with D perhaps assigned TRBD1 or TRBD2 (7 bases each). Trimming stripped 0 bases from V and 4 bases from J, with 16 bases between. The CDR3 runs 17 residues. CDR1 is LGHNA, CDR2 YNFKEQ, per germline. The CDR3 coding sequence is TGTGCCAGCAGCCAAGATCCAGGGGGGGCTTCTTACAATGAGCAGTTCTTC. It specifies CASSQDPGGASYNEQFF.

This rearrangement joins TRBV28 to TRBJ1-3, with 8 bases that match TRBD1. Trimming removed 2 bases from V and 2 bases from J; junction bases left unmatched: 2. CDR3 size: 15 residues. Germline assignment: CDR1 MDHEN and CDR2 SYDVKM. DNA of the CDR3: TGTGCCAGCAGTTTAGCGGACAGGGCTGGAAACACCATATATTTT. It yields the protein CASSLADRAGNTIYF.

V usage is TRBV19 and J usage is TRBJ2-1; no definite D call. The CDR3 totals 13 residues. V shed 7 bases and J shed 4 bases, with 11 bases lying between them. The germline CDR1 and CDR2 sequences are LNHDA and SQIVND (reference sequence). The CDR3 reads CASNTAIYNEQFF. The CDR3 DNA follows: TGTGCCAGTAATACAGCGATATACAATGAGCAGTTCTTC.

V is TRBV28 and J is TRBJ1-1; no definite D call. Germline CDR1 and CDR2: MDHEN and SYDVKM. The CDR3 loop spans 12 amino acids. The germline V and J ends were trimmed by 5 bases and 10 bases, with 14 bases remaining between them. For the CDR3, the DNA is TGTGCCAGCAGTGGGGTGGGGTGGACAGCTTTCTTT. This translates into CASSGVGWTAFF.

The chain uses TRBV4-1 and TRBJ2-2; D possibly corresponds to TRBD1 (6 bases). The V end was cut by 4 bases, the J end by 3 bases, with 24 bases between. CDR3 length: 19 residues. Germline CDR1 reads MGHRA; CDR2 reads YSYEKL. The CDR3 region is CASSPPGGRDKLYTGELFF. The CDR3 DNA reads TGCGCCAGCAGCCCCCCCGGAGGCCGGGACAAGTTATACACCGGGGAGCTGTTTTTT.

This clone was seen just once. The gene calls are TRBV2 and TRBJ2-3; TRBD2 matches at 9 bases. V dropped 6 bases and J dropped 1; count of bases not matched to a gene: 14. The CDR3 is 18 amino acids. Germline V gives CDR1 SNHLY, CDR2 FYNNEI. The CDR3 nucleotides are TGTGCCAGCAGCCACGGGGGTAGCGGGGGATTTGGCACAGATACGCAGTATTTT. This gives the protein CASSHGGSGGFGTDTQYF.

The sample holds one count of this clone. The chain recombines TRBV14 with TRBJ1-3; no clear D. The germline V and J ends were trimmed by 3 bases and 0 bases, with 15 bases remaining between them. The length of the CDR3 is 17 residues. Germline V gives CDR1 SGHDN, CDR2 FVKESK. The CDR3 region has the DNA TGTGCCAGCAGCCATGGAGTCGGGATTTTCTCTGGAAACACCATATATTTT. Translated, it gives CASSHGVGIFSGNTIYF.